These 20 T cell receptor beta chains originate from one sample sequenced in a study of blood T cell repertoires in COVID-19. This table comes from immunoSEQ multiplex PCR, and its TCRdb copy is limited to in-frame clones, with some not included. The table shows about 240,000 clones, with 84% occurring only once. Specimen: peripheral blood. The receptors come from a man aged 45-65 years with acute or convalescent COVID-19.

The chain links TRBV6-2 or TRBV6-3 to TRBJ1-4; 7 nucleotides match TRBD1. The V and J ends lost 0 bases and 10 bases, in that order; junction bases with no gene match: 11. CDR1 and CDR2 from the germline V gene are MNHEY and SVGEGT. The CDR3 is 16 amino acids. CDR3 in DNA: TGTGCCAGCAGTTACTCCGGCGGGACAGCCCGGAGAAAACTGTTTTTT. It encodes CASSYSGGTARRKLFF.

V gene TRBV2 combines with J gene TRBJ2-7; a weak D match, TRBD1 (5 bases). The V end lost 6 bases, the J end lost 5 bases, and 14 bases lay between the germline ends. CDR3 length: 13 residues. Per germline, CDR1 SNHLY and CDR2 FYNNEI. This CDR3 is CASSAQAGNEQYF. CDR3 in DNA: TGTGCCAGCAGCGCCCAGGCAGGGAACGAGCAGTACTTC.

The chain recombines TRBV6-1 with TRBJ1-2; D is uncertain. V was trimmed by 1 base and J by 8 bases, leaving 5 bases between them. The germline V gene encodes CDR1 MNHNS and CDR2 SASEGT. This CDR3 region has 11 residues. CDR3 amino acids: CASSEGRGYTF. The CDR3 DNA sequence: TGTGCCAGCAGTGAAGGGAGAGGCTACACCTTC.

CDR3 nucleotide sequence: TGTGCCAGCAGCATAGGGGGACAGTACTACGAGCAGTACTTC. This translates into CASSIGGQYYEQYF. This chain connects TRBV11-2 to TRBJ2-7, with 7 bases that match TRBD1. The CDR3 spans 14 residues. With V trimmed by 5 bases and J by 3 bases, 7 bases remained unmatched. Germline-derived CDR1 and CDR2 are SGHAT and FQNNGV.

This chain joins TRBV30 and TRBJ2-7; maybe TRBD1 (6 bases). There are 13 residues in the CDR3. From germline, CDR1 is GTSNPN and CDR2 SVGIG (reference sequence). The germline V and J ends were trimmed by 2 bases and 3 bases, with 11 bases remaining between them. The CDR3 DNA reads TGTGCCTGGAGTCCCACACAGGGCTACGAGCAGTACTTC. Translation: CAWSPTQGYEQYF.

This clone appeared once. This chain connects TRBV5-1 to TRBJ2-7; D possibly corresponds to TRBD2 (6 bases). Germline V lookup: CDR1 SGHRS, CDR2 YFSETQ. Trimming took off 0 bases at V and 6 bases at J, with 13 bases between the two ends. This CDR3 has 14 amino acids. The CDR3 sequence: CASSLAGGLGEQYF. The CDR3 DNA reads as TGCGCCAGCAGCTTGGCTGGGGGGTTGGGCGAGCAGTACTTC.

For this clone: This same CDR3 is encoded by further DNA sequences in the sample. This chain connects TRBV9 to TRBJ2-5, with 12 bases lining up with TRBD2. V dropped 3 bases and J dropped 2; count of bases not matched to a gene: 2. Germline V gene data show CDR1 as SGDLS and CDR2 as YYNGEE. CDR3 length: 15 amino acids. CDR3: CASSAGLAGQETQYF. In DNA form, the CDR3 reads TGTGCCAGCAGCGCAGGACTAGCGGGACAAGAGACCCAGTACTTC.

The rearrangement links TRBV7-9 to TRBJ1-3, with a possible D match to TRBD1 (5 bases). This CDR3 has 15 residues. Trimming shortened V by 5 bases and J by 4 bases, and 15 bases separated the two germline ends. Germline V CDR1 and CDR2: SEHNR, FQNEAQ (reference sequence). As DNA, the CDR3 is TGTGCCAGCAGCCCACCGAAGGGGCCCGGAAACACCATATATTTT. It specifies CASSPPKGPGNTIYF.

This clone was counted once. CDR3 sequence: CASSWTGTNGYTF. The CDR3 DNA follows: TGTGCCAGCAGCTGGACAGGTACCAATGGCTACACCTTC. The chain couples TRBV27 to TRBJ1-2; 7 bases match TRBD1. Per the germline V gene, CDR1 is MNHEY and CDR2 is SMNVEV (reference sequence). The CDR3 has 13 amino acids. The ends lost 6 bases at V and 6 bases at J; junction bases unmatched: 7.

The V call is TRBV27, the J call TRBJ1-6, with D unclear. In germline, CDR1 is MNHEY, CDR2 SMNVEV (reference sequence). The V and J ends lost 5 bases and 9 bases respectively, with 11 bases between them. This CDR3 is 13 amino acids long. Here the CDR3 DNA reads TGTGCCAGCAGTCCGGGGTCTGTTTCACCCCTCCACTTT. The encoded protein is CASSPGSVSPLHF.

Points on this clone: The germline gene is not matched at one end of the junction; a read error may be the cause. The chain recombines TRBV27 with TRBJ2-7, with 8 bases lining up with TRBD2. In germline, CDR1 is MNHEY, CDR2 SMNVEV (reference sequence). The CDR3 consists of 15 residues. CDR3 sequence: CASRKSGRASHEQYF. CDR3 nucleotide sequence: TGTGCCAGCAGGAAAAGCGGGAGAGCCTCCCACGAGCAGTACTTC.

The genes are TRBV5-1 and TRBJ2-2, with a weak D call TRBD1 (5 bases). The CDR3 is 15 residues long. The germline CDR1 and CDR2 sequences are SGHRS and YFSETQ. The V end lost 2 bases, the J end lost 0 bases, and 8 bases lay between the germline ends. The DNA of the CDR3 is TGCGCCAGCAGCTTAAGGGGCGCGAACACCGGGGAGCTGTTTTTT. This sequence encodes CASSLRGANTGELFF.

The chain links TRBV7-6 to TRBJ1-1; D not certain. V was trimmed by 0 bases and J by 11 bases, leaving 13 bases between them. The CDR3 totals 13 residues. CDR1 SGHVS and CDR2 FNYEAQ come from the germline V gene. The CDR3 DNA reads TGTGCCAGCAGCTTAGCGGACGGGGTAAGGGCTTTCTTT. It translates to CASSLADGVRAFF.

V usage is TRBV19 and J usage is TRBJ1-2; 7 nucleotides line up with TRBD1. Trimming at V came to 3 bases and at J to 2 bases, leaving 9 bases not matched to a gene. The germline gives CDR1 LNHDA, CDR2 SQIVND (reference sequence). The CDR3 spans 16 residues. The CDR3 nucleotides are TGTGCCAGTAGTATTCAGTTGGGGACAGAGAACTATGGCTACACCTTC. Translated, it gives CASSIQLGTENYGYTF.

The chain has TRBV27 and TRBJ1-2; 10 nucleotides agree with TRBD1. The CDR3 length is 17 residues. Germline V lookup: CDR1 MNHEY, CDR2 SMNVEV (reference sequence). After removal of 3 bases from V and 5 bases from J, the junction contained 12 bases not matched to a gene. In DNA form, the CDR3 reads TGTGCCAGCAGTTTGCACTCCCCTGGACAGGGGGGTTATGGCTACACCTTC. It translates to CASSLHSPGQGGYGYTF.

This chain uses TRBV28 with TRBJ2-7, with D perhaps matching TRBD2 (5 bases). V was pared by 4 bases and J by 5 bases, with 6 bases between. CDR1 is MDHEN, CDR2 SYDVKM, per germline. CDR3 length: 11 amino acids. DNA of the CDR3: TGTGCCAGCAGTTCCGGGAACGAGCAGTACTTC. This codes for CASSSGNEQYF.

The V and J genes are TRBV12-3 or TRBV12-4 and TRBJ1-6; the D gene is possibly TRBD1 (6 bases). Trimming shortened V by 4 bases and J by 7 bases, and 8 bases separated the two germline ends. CDR3 length: 13 residues. CDR3 residues: CASSSQGNSPLHF. The CDR3 DNA reads as TGTGCCAGCAGTTCCCAGGGGAATTCACCCCTCCACTTT.

V usage is TRBV19 and J usage is TRBJ2-1; possibly TRBD2 for D (6 bases). Germline CDR1 and CDR2: LNHDA and SQIVND (reference sequence). V dropped 3 bases and J dropped 5 bases, with 11 bases sitting between them. The CDR3 extends over 14 amino acids. This chain's CDR3 is CASSITGGNNEQFF. For the CDR3, the DNA is TGTGCCAGTAGTATTACGGGCGGGAACAATGAGCAGTTCTTC.

The rearrangement joins TRBV7-6 to TRBJ1-6; 9 nucleotides line up with TRBD1. CDR1 is SGHVS and CDR2 is FNYEAQ in the germline V gene. The CDR3 totals 16 residues. V gave up 1 base and J gave up 8 bases; unmatched junction bases: 6. Written as DNA, the CDR3 is TGTGCCAGCAGCTTAGAGGGACAGGGTGGCCATTCACCCCTCCACTTT. As protein: CASSLEGQGGHSPLHF.

The rearrangement links TRBV2 to TRBJ1-4; the D is unclear. In germline, CDR1 is SNHLY, CDR2 FYNNEI. V was clipped by 6 bases and J by 0 bases, with 8 bases between them. This CDR3 contains 14 residues. DNA for the CDR3: TGTGCCAGCAGATCGACTGCAACTAATGAAAAACTGTTTTTT. Amino acids: CASRSTATNEKLFF.